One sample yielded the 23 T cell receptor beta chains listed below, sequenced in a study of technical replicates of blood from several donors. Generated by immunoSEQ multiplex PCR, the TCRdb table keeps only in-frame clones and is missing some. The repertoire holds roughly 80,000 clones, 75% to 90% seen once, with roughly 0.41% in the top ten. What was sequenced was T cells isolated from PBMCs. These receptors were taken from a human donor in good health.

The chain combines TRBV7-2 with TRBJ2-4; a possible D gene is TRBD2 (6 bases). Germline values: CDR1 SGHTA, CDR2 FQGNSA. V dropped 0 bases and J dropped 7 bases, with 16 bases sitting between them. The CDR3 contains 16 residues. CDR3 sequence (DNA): TGTGCCAGCAGCTTAGCGTTCTCCGGGAGAGGGAACATTCAGTACTTC. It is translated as CASSLAFSGRGNIQYF. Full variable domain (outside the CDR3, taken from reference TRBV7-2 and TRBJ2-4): GAGVSQSPSNKVTEKGKDVELRCDPISGHTALYWYRQSLGQGLEFLIYFQGNSAPDKSGLPSDRFSAERTGGSVSTLTIQRTQQEDSAVYLCASSLAFSGRGNIQYFGAGTRLSVL.

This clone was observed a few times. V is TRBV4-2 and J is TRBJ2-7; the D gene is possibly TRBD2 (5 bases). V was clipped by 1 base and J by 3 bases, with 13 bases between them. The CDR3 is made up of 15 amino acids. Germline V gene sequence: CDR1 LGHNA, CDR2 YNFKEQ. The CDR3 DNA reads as TGTGCCAGCAGCCAAGTGAGGGATATGGGCTACGAGCAGTACTTC. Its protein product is CASSQVRDMGYEQYF.

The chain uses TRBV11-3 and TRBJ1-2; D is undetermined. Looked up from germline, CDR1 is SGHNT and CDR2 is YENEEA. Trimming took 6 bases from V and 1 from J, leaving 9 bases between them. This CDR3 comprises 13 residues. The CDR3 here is CASSHSRNYGYTF. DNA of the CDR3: TGTGCCAGCAGTCACAGCCGTAACTATGGCTACACCTTC.

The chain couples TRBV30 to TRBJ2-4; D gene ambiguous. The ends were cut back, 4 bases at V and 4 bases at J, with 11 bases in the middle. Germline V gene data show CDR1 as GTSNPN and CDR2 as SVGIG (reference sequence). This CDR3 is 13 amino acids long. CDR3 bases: TGTGCCTGGACGGGTCTGGTTAAAAACATTCAGTACTTC. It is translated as CAWTGLVKNIQYF.

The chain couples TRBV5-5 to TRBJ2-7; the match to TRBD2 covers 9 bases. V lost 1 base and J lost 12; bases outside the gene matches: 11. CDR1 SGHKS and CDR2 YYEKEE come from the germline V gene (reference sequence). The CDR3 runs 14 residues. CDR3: CASSLLAGEGRPYF. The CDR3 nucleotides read TGTGCCAGCAGCTTGTTAGCGGGAGAGGGTAGGCCGTACTTC. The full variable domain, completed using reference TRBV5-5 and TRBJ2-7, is DAGVTQSPTHLIKTRGQQVTLRCSPISGHKSVSWYQQVLGQGPQFIFQYYEKEERGRGNFPDRFSARQFPNYSSELNVNALLLGDSALYLCASSLLAGEGRPYFGPGTRLTVT.

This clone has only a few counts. CDR3 sequence: CASSSPGGEWSEAFF. For the CDR3, the DNA is TGTGCCAGCAGCTCCCCAGGGGGCGAGTGGTCTGAAGCTTTCTTT. The chain employs TRBV9 and TRBJ1-1, with 8 bases lining up with TRBD1. This CDR3 spans 15 amino acids. Germline V gene data show CDR1 as SGDLS and CDR2 as YYNGEE. J gave up 6 bases and V 4 bases, and 11 bases lay outside the gene matches.

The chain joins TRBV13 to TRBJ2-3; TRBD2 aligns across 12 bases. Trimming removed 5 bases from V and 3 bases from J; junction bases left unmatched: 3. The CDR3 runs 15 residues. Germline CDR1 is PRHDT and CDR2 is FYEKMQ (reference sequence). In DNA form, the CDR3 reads TGTGCCAGCAGCCGGACTAGCGGGAAAACAGATACGCAGTATTTT. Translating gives CASSRTSGKTDTQYF.

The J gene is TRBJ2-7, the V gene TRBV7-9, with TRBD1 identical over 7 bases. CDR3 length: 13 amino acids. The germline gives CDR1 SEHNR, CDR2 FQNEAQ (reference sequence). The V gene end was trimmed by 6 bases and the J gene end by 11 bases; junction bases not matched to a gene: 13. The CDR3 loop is CASSRGGYQGEYF. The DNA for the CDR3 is TGTGCCAGCAGTCGAGGGGGCTACCAGGGCGAGTACTTC.

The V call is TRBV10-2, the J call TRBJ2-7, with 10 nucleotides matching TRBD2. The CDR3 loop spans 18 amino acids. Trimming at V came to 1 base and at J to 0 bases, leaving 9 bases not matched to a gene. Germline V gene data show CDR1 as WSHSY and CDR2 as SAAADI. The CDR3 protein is CASSEFGLAGVSSYEQYF. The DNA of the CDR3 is TGCGCCAGCAGTGAGTTCGGGCTAGCGGGGGTAAGCTCCTACGAGCAGTACTTC.

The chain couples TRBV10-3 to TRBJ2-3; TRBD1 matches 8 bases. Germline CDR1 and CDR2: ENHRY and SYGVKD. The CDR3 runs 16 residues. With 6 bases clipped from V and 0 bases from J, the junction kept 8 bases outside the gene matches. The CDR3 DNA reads TGTGCCATCAGGACCCTGGACAGGGCAAGCACAGATACGCAGTATTTT. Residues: CAIRTLDRASTDTQYF.

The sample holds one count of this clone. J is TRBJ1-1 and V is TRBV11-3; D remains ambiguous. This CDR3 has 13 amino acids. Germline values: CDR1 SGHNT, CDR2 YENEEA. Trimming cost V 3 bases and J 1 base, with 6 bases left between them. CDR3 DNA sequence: TGTGCCAGCAGCTTTGAGAGGAACACTGAAGCTTTCTTT. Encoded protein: CASSFERNTEAFF.

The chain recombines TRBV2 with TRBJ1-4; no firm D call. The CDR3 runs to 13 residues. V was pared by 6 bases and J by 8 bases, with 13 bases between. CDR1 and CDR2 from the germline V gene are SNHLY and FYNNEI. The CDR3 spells CASRPQAVEKLFF. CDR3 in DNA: TGTGCCAGCAGACCCCAGGCTGTCGAAAAACTGTTTTTT.

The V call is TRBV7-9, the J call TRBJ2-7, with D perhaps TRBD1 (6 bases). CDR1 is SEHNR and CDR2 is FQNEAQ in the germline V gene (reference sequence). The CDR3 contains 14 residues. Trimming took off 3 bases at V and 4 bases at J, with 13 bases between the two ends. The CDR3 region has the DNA TGTGCCAGCAGCTTTCAGGGGATCCATTACGAGCAGTACTTC. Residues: CASSFQGIHYEQYF. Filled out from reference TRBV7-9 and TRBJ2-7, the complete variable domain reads DTGVSQNPRHKITKRGQNVTFRCDPISEHNRLYWYRQTLGQGPEFLTYFQNEAQLEKSRLLSDRFSAERPKGSFSTLEIQRTEQGDSAMYLCASSFQGIHYEQYFGPGTRLTVT.

The CDR3: CASSFQGTDYGYTF. The CDR3 bases are TGTGCCAGCAGCTTCCAGGGTACGGACTATGGCTACACCTTC. The V and J genes are TRBV6-6 and TRBJ1-2; a weak D match, TRBD1 (5 bases). From germline, CDR1 is MNHNY and CDR2 SVGAGI (reference sequence). Trimming took off 6 bases at V and 3 bases at J, with 14 bases between the two ends. The CDR3 spans 14 residues.

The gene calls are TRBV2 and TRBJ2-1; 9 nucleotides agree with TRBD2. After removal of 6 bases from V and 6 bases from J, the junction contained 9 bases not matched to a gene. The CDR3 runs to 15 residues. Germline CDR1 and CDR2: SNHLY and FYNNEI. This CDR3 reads CASRLAGYLLNEQFF. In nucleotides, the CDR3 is TGTGCCAGCAGACTAGCGGGCTACCTCCTCAATGAGCAGTTCTTC.

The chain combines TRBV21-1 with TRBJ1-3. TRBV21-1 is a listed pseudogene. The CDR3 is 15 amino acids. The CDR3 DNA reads TGTGCCAGCAGCAAAGTGTGGAGGGCTGGAAACACCATATATTTT. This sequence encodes CASSKVWRAGNTIYF.

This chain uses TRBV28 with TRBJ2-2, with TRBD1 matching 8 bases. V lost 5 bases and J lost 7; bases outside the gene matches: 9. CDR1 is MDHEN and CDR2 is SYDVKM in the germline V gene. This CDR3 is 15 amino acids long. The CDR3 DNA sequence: TGTGCCAGCAGTCCCGTGGACAGGGATCACGGGGAGCTGTTTTTT. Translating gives CASSPVDRDHGELFF.

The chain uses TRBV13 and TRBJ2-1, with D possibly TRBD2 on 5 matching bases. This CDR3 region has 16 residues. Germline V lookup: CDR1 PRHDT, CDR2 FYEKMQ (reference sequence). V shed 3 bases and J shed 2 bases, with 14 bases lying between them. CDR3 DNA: TGTGCCAGCAGCTTCTTTTCCACTAGAGCCTACAATGAGCAGTTCTTC. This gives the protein CASSFFSTRAYNEQFF.

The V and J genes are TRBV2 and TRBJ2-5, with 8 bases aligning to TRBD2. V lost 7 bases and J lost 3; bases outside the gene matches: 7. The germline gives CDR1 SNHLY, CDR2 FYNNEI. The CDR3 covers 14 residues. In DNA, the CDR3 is TGTGCCAGCAACCTAGTACTAGCGGAAGAGACCCAGTACTTC. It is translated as CASNLVLAEETQYF.

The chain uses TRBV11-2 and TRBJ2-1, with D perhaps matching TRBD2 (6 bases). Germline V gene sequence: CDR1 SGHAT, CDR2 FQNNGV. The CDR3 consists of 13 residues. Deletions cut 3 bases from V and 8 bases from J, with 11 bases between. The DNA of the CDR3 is TGTGCCAGCAGCTTCCCGGGAGTGGATGAGCAGTTCTTC. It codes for CASSFPGVDEQFF.

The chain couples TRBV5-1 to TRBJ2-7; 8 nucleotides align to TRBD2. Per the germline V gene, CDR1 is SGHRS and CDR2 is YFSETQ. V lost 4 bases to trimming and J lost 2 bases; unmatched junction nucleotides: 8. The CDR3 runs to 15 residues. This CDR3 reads CASSQVSGDPYEQYF. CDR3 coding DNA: TGCGCCAGCAGCCAGGTTAGCGGGGACCCCTACGAGCAGTACTTC.

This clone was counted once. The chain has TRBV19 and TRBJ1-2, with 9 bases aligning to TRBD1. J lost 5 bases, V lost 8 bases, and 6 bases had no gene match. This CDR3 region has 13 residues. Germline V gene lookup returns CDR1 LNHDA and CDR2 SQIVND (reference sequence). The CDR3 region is CASRTGTGYGYTF. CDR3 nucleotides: TGTGCCAGTCGAACCGGGACAGGGTATGGCTACACCTTC.

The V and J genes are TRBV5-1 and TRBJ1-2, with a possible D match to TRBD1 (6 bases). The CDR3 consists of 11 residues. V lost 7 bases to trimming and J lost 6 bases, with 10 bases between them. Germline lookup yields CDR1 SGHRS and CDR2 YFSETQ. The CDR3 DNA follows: TGCGCCAGCTCCGGGACACATGGCTACACCTTC. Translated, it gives CASSGTHGYTF.